The 25 T cell receptor beta chains listed next were all sequenced from one sample in a study of early T cells in non-severe SARS-CoV-2 infection. TCRdb re-derived calls from the 5' RACE reads in MiXCR, one entry per CDR3 protein. Of roughly 80,000 distinct CDR3 sequences listed, 8.5% to 10% are singletons. Sequences were obtained from whole blood. These receptors were collected from an adult who was a healthcare worker with PCR-confirmed SARS-CoV-2 infection or an uninfected control (not recorded which).

V is TRBV20-1 and J is TRBJ2-7; D gene ambiguous. This CDR3 spans 15 amino acids. CDR1 and CDR2 (germline): DFQATT, SNEGSKA (reference sequence). Trimming cost V 0 bases and J 1 base, with 13 bases left between them. This chain's CDR3 is CSARDPQNWSYEQYF. CDR3 coding DNA: TGCAGTGCTAGAGACCCCCAAAACTGGTCCTACGAGCAGTACTTC.

This clonotype turned up a few times. The chain couples TRBV20-1 to TRBJ1-5; D is possibly TRBD1 (5 bases). Between the trimmed V and J ends, which lost 3 bases and 6 bases, there was a span of 12 bases. The CDR3 sequence is 13 residues long. Germline V gene sequence: CDR1 DFQATT, CDR2 SNEGSKA (reference sequence). The CDR3 DNA is TGCAGTGCTAGTTTGGGGGGAGGTCAGCCCCAGCATTTT. As protein: CSASLGGGQPQHF.

This clonotype was counted at least ten times. The chain combines TRBV28 with TRBJ1-4; D is unclear. The CDR3 totals 19 residues. Trimming pared 6 bases from V and 0 bases from J, leaving 23 bases between. Germline assignment: CDR1 MDHEN and CDR2 SYDVKM. The CDR3 region is CASRGRGVGVSATNEKLFF. In DNA, the CDR3 is TGTGCCAGCAGAGGAAGAGGTGTTGGGGTTTCCGCAACTAATGAAAAACTGTTTTTT.

This clonotype was observed a few times. The chain combines TRBV11-2 with TRBJ2-2; D is uncertain. Germline CDR1 SGHAT, CDR2 FQNNGV. With 5 bases removed from V and 0 bases from J, the gap between germline ends came to 22 bases. There are 19 residues in the CDR3. CDR3: CASSPSLGPSPANTGELFF. CDR3 nucleotides: TGTGCCAGCAGCCCCTCCTTGGGCCCCTCTCCCGCGAACACCGGGGAGCTGTTTTTT. Full variable domain (outside the CDR3, taken from reference TRBV11-2 and TRBJ2-2): EAGVAQSPRYKIIEKRQSVAFWCNPISGHATLYWYQQILGQGPKLLIQFQNNGVVDDSQLPKDRFSAERLKGVDSTLKIQPAKLEDSAVYLCASSPSLGPSPANTGELFFGEGSRLTVL.

At least ten counts were recorded for this clonotype. The rearrangement links TRBV7-9 to TRBJ2-1; D gene uncertain. Germline CDR1 is SEHNR and CDR2 is FQNEAQ (reference sequence). This CDR3 is 12 amino acids long. Deletions cut 1 base from V and 7 bases from J, with 5 bases between. CDR3 region: CASSLVGNEQFF. The CDR3 region has the DNA TGTGCCAGCAGCTTAGTAGGGAATGAGCAGTTCTTC.

This clonotype has ten or more counts. The chain uses TRBV5-1 and TRBJ2-5; D may be TRBD1 or TRBD2 (5 bases each). V gave up 0 bases and J gave up 5 bases, with 17 bases separating them. The CDR3 runs 16 residues. CDR1 is SGHRS and CDR2 is YFSETQ in the germline V gene. The CDR3 coding sequence is TGCGCCAGCAGCTTGGCCCTTCTTAACCGGGGCGAGACCCAGTACTTC. Its translation: CASSLALLNRGETQYF.

This clonotype was picked up many times. The chain links TRBV18 to TRBJ2-5; unclear D gene. V was cut by 0 bases and J by 8 bases, with 10 bases left in between. This CDR3 contains 13 residues. The germline V gene has CDR1 KGHSH and CDR2 LQKENI. This CDR3 reads CASSPPSVETQYF. The CDR3 DNA follows: TGTGCCAGCTCACCACCGTCAGTAGAAACCCAGTACTTC.

This chain uses TRBV20-1 with TRBJ2-7, with 8 bases aligning to TRBD1. The ends lost 6 bases at V and 2 bases at J; junction bases unmatched: 6. This CDR3 contains 13 residues. Looked up from germline, CDR1 is DFQATT and CDR2 is SNEGSKA (reference sequence). The CDR3 loop is CSAPNRGTYEQYF. The DNA for the CDR3 is TGCAGTGCGCCCAACAGGGGGACCTACGAGCAGTACTTC.

This clonotype was counted at least ten times. This rearrangement joins TRBV10-1 to TRBJ1-5; 8 bases agree with TRBD1. Germline CDR1 reads WNHNN; CDR2 reads SYGVQD (reference sequence). This CDR3 is 15 amino acids long. V shed 9 bases, J shed 0 bases, and the junction held 7 bases outside the gene matches. The chain's CDR3 is CASRQGPYSNQPQHF. The CDR3 DNA is TGCGCCAGTAGACAGGGGCCGTATAGCAATCAGCCCCAGCATTTT.

This clonotype was counted at least ten times. The chain is built from TRBV2 and TRBJ1-2; 9 positions agree with TRBD1. V lost 1 base and J lost 8; bases outside the gene matches: 11. In germline, CDR1 is SNHLY, CDR2 FYNNEI. The CDR3 runs to 16 residues. CDR3 DNA sequence: TGTGCCAGCAGTGAAGTGCCGGGACAGGGAATGAGGGGCTACACCTTC. Translation gives CASSEVPGQGMRGYTF.

This clonotype has ten or more counts. V is TRBV12-3 or TRBV12-4 and J is TRBJ1-1; 10 bases are a match to TRBD1. With V trimmed by 6 bases and J by 5 bases, 9 bases remained unmatched. The CDR3 runs 15 residues. CDR3 region: CASSPRQGARTEAFF. The CDR3 bases are TGTGCCAGCAGCCCCAGACAGGGGGCGAGGACTGAAGCTTTCTTT.

V is TRBV28 and J is TRBJ2-7; possibly TRBD2 for D (6 bases). Per the germline V gene, CDR1 is MDHEN and CDR2 is SYDVKM. There are 13 residues in the CDR3. Trimming stripped 10 bases from V and 4 bases from J, with 17 bases between. The CDR3 DNA is TGTGCCATAAGCGGGCCAGCTCTATACGAGCAGTACTTC. Translating gives CAISGPALYEQYF.

In this sample, this clonotype turned up many times. The chain carries TRBV19 and TRBJ2-1; 14 bases fit TRBD2. V dropped 0 bases and J dropped 9; count of bases not matched to a gene: 13. CDR3 length: 19 amino acids. CDR1 LNHDA and CDR2 SQIVND come from the germline V gene (reference sequence). The CDR3 bases are TGTGCCAGTAGTATAGATGCGCTCGGGACTAGCGGGAGAGCCGGTGAGCAGTTCTTC. Protein: CASSIDALGTSGRAGEQFF.

The chain has TRBV7-2 and TRBJ2-2; D is uncertain. Germline V gene lookup returns CDR1 SGHTA and CDR2 FQGNSA. The CDR3 is 14 residues long. V was pared by 5 bases and J by 5 bases, with 12 bases between. CDR3 loop: CASSPALGTGELFF. CDR3 sequence (DNA): TGTGCCAGCAGCCCGGCTCTAGGAACCGGGGAGCTGTTTTTT.

The chain joins TRBV5-1 to TRBJ2-3; 11 positions match TRBD2. This CDR3 spans 17 amino acids. The V gene's germline CDR1 is SGHRS and CDR2 YFSETQ. V trimming: 4 bases; J trimming: 3 bases; junction bases outside the gene matches: 10. The CDR3 region has the DNA TGCGCCAGCAGCACTAGAACTAGCGGGAGTGGAACAGATACGCAGTATTTT. This gives the protein CASSTRTSGSGTDTQYF.

This clonotype was counted only a few times. The chain carries TRBV29-1 and TRBJ2-3, with TRBD1 identical over 7 bases. Germline CDR1 SQVTM, CDR2 ANQGSEA. J lost 8 bases, V lost 7 bases, and 9 bases had no gene match. The CDR3 runs to 12 residues. The CDR3 coding sequence is TGCAGCGGAAGACAGGGTTCGGGTACGCAGTATTTT. Amino acids: CSGRQGSGTQYF.

CDR3 amino acids: CAISESGYEQYF. CDR3 in DNA: TGTGCCATCAGTGAGTCGGGCTACGAGCAGTACTTC. The rearrangement links TRBV10-3 to TRBJ2-7; D remains ambiguous. Germline V lookup: CDR1 ENHRY, CDR2 SYGVKD. The CDR3 sequence is 12 residues long. V dropped 0 bases and J dropped 3 bases, with 3 bases sitting between them.

This clonotype was counted at least ten times. A much more abundant neighbour one base away suggests this may be a read error. This chain uses TRBV20-1 with TRBJ2-7; D is possibly TRBD1 (6 bases). The germline V gene encodes CDR1 DFQATT and CDR2 SNEGSKA (reference sequence). This CDR3 region has 15 residues. V shed 3 bases and J shed 5 bases, with 20 bases lying between them. In DNA, the CDR3 is TGCAGTGCTAGGGGGGAACCGGGACAAATCCACGAGCAGTACTTC. It is translated as CSARGEPGQIHEQYF.

This clonotype has just a few counts. The DNA for the CDR3 is TGCAGCGTTGAGTTAGGAGGGGATGAGCAGTTCTTC. Translation gives CSVELGGDEQFF. J is TRBJ2-1 and V is TRBV29-1, with TRBD2 as a possible D gene (6 bases). V shed 3 bases and J shed 8 bases, with 11 bases lying between them. The germline V gene has CDR1 SQVTM and CDR2 ANQGSEA. This CDR3 comprises 12 residues.

This clonotype has only a few counts. The genes are TRBV11-2 and TRBJ2-6; perhaps TRBD2 as D (5 bases). From germline, CDR1 is SGHAT and CDR2 FQNNGV. This CDR3 is 15 amino acids long. V lost 2 bases to trimming and J lost 0 bases, with 5 bases between them. The DNA of the CDR3 is TGTGCCAGCAGCTTAACTAGCTCTGGGGCCAACGTCCTGACTTTC. It codes for CASSLTSSGANVLTF.

This clonotype was seen only a few times. The CDR3 DNA sequence: TGTGCCAGCAGTTTTCAGGCGGACTTCCGTGGTGAGCAGTTCTTC. Translated: CASSFQADFRGEQFF. The chain recombines TRBV28 with TRBJ2-1, with TRBD2 as a possible D gene (5 bases). The CDR3 consists of 15 residues. The ends were cut back, 3 bases at V and 9 bases at J, with 18 bases in the middle. In germline, CDR1 is MDHEN, CDR2 SYDVKM. The full variable domain, in which reference TRBV28 and TRBJ2-1 provide the parts outside the CDR3, is DVKVTQSSRYLVKRTGEKVFLECVQDMDHENMFWYRQDPGLGLRLIYFSYDVKMKEKGDIPEGYSVSREKKERFSLILESASTNQTSMYLCASSFQADFRGEQFFGPGTRLTVL.

This clonotype has a handful of counts. The chain combines TRBV2 with TRBJ2-5, with D perhaps TRBD2 (5 bases). There are 14 residues in the CDR3. V lost 1 base to trimming and J lost 5 bases, with 11 bases between them. CDR1 SNHLY and CDR2 FYNNEI come from the germline V gene. The CDR3 reads CASSEGAGIETQYF. In DNA, the CDR3 is TGTGCCAGCAGTGAAGGGGCGGGCATTGAGACCCAGTACTTC.

This clonotype was seen at least ten times. V gene TRBV27 combines with J gene TRBJ1-3, with unresolved D. The CDR3 spans 13 residues. Germline values: CDR1 MNHEY, CDR2 SMNVEV (reference sequence). Trimming stripped 6 bases from V and 0 bases from J, with 6 bases between. The CDR3: CASSPYSGNTIYF. CDR3 sequence (DNA): TGTGCCAGCAGCCCTTACTCTGGAAACACCATATATTTT.

The V and J genes are TRBV7-9 and TRBJ2-3; 7 positions match TRBD1. CDR3 length: 15 residues. The V segment lost 3 bases and the J segment 6 bases; nucleotides outside the gene matches: 9. Germline V lookup: CDR1 SEHNR, CDR2 FQNEAQ (reference sequence). In DNA form, the CDR3 reads TGTGCCAGCAGCTTTCGCAACAGGGGTGGGGATACGCAGTATTTT. Residues: CASSFRNRGGDTQYF. Using reference TRBV7-9 and TRBJ2-3 for the parts outside the CDR3, the full variable domain is DTGVSQNPRHKITKRGQNVTFRCDPISEHNRLYWYRQTLGQGPEFLTYFQNEAQLEKSRLLSDRFSAERPKGSFSTLEIQRTEQGDSAMYLCASSFRNRGGDTQYFGPGTRLTVL.

The V gene is TRBV28, the J gene TRBJ2-7; D tentatively fits TRBD1 or TRBD2 (5 bases each). Germline CDR1 is MDHEN and CDR2 is SYDVKM. The CDR3 sequence is 14 residues long. Trimming took 5 bases from V and 6 from J, leaving 17 bases between them. CDR3 protein: CASSGTGTRGEQYF. In DNA, the CDR3 is TGTGCCAGCAGTGGGACCGGGACCCGTGGCGAGCAGTACTTC.